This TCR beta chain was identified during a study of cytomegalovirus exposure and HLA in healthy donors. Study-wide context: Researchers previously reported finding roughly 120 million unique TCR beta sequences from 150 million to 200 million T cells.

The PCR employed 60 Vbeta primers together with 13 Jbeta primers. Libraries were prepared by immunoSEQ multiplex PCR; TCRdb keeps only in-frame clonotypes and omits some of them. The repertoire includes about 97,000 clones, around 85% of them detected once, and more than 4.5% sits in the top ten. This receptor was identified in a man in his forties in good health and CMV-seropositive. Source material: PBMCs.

CDR3 DNA: TGTGCCAGTAGTATCTTAATGAACACTGAAGCTTTCTTT. Translated: CASSILMNTEAFF. The rearrangement links TRBV19 to TRBJ1-1; D is uncertain. CDR1 is LNHDA, CDR2 SQIVND, per germline (reference sequence). This CDR3 has 13 residues. V lost 3 bases, J lost 0 bases, and 5 bases lay in between.